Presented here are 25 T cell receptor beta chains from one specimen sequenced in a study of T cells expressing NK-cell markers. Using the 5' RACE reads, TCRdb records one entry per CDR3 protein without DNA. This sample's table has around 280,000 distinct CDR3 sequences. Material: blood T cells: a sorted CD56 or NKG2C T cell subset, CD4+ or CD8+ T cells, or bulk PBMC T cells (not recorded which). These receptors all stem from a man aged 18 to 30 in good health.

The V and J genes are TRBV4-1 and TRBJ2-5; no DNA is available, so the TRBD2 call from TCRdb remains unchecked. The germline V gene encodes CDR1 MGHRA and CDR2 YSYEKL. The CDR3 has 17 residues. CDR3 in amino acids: CASSQGASGSVGETQYF.

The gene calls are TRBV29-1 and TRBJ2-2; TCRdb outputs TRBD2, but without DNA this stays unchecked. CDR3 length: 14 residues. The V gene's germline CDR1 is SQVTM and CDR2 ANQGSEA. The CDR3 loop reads CSVVGLAGRGELFF.

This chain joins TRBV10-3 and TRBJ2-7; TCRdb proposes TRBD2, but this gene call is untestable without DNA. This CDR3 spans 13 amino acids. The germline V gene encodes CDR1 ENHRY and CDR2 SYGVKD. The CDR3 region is CAIKASGGYEQYF.

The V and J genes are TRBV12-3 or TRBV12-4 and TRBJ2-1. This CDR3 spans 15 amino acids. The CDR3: CASSLADINYNEQFF.

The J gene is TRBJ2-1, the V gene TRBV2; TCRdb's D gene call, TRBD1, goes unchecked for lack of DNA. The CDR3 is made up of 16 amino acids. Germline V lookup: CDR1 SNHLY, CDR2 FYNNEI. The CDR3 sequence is CASTRFDRASPNEQFF.

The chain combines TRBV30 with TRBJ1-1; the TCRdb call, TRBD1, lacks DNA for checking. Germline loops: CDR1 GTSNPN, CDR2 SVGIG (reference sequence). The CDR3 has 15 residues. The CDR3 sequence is CAWSVLQGWSTEAFF.

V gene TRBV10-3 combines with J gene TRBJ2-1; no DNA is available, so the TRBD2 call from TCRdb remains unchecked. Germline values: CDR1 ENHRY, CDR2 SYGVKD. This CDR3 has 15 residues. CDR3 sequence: CAISEELVVENEQFF.

The CDR3 here is CASSPHGGPSYNEQFF. The chain couples TRBV7-3 to TRBJ2-1; the TRBD2 assignment by TCRdb is unverifiable without DNA. This CDR3 spans 16 amino acids. Per the germline V gene, CDR1 is SGHTA and CDR2 is FQGTGA.

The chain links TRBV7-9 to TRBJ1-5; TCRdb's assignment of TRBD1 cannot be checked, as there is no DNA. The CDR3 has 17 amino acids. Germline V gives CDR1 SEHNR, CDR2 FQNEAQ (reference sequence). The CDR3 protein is CASSLSSRGQGNQPQHF.

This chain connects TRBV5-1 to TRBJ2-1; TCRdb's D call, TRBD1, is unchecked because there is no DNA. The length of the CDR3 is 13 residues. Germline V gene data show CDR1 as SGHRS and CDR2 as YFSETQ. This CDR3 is CASSLGGTNVEFF.

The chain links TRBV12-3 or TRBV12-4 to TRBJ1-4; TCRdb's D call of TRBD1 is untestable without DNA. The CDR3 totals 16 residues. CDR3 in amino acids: CASSTGTGVSNEKLFF.

CDR3 protein: CSAIRGVEAFF. The chain links TRBV20-1 to TRBJ1-1; with no DNA, the TCRdb D assignment of TRBD1 cannot be verified. Germline CDR1 and CDR2: DFQATT and SNEGSKA (reference sequence). The CDR3 has 11 amino acids.

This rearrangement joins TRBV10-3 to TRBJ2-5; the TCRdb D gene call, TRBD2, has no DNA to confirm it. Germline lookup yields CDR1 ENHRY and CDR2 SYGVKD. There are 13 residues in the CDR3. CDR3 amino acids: CASRTSDTETQYF.

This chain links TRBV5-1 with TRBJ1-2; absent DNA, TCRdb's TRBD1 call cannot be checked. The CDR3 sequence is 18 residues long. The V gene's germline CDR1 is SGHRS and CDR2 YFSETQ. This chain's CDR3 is CASSPWAGQGALNYGYTF. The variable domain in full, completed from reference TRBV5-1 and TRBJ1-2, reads KAGVTQTPRYLIKTRGQQVTLSCSPISGHRSVSWYQQTPGQGLQFLFEYFSETQRNKGNFPGRFSGRQFSNSRSEMNVSTLELGDSALYLCASSPWAGQGALNYGYTFGSGTRLTVV.

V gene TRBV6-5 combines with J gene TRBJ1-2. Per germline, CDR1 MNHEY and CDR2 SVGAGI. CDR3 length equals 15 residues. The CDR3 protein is CASSSSGYRALGYTF.

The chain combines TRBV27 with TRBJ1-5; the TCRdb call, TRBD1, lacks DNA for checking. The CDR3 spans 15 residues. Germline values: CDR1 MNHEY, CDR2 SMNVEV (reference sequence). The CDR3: CASSSRTGRNQPQHF.

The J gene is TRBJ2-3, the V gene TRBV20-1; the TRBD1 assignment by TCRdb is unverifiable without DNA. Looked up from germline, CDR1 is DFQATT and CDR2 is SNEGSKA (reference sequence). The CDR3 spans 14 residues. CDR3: CSGIRGVGADTQYF.

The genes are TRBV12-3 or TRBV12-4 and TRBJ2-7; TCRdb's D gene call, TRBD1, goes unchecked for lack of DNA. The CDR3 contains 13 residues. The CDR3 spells CASSLIQGDEQYF.

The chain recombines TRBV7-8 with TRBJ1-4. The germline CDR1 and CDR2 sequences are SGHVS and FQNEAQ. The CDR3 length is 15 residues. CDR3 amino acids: CASSILGGEIEKLFF.

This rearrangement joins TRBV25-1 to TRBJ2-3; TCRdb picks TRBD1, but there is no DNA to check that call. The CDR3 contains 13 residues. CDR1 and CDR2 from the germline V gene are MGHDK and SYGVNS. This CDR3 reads CASSESRADTQYF.

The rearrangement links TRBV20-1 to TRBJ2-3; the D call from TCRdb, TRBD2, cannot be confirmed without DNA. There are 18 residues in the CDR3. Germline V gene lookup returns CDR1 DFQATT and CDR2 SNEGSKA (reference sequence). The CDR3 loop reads CSARDSLRGRARTDTQYF.

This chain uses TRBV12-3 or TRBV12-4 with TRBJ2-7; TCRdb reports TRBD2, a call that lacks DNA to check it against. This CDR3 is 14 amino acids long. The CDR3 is CASSFVGGWNEQYF.

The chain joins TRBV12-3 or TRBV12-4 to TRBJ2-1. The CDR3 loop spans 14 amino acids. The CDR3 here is CASSLAGAYNEQFF.

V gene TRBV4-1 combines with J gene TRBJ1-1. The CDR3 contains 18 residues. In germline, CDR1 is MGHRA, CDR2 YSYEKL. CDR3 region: CASSQDRMRGRRNTEAFF.

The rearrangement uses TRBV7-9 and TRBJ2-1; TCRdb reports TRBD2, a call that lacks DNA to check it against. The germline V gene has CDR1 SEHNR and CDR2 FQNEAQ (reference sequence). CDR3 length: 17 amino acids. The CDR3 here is CASSLAPGLAASDEQFF.